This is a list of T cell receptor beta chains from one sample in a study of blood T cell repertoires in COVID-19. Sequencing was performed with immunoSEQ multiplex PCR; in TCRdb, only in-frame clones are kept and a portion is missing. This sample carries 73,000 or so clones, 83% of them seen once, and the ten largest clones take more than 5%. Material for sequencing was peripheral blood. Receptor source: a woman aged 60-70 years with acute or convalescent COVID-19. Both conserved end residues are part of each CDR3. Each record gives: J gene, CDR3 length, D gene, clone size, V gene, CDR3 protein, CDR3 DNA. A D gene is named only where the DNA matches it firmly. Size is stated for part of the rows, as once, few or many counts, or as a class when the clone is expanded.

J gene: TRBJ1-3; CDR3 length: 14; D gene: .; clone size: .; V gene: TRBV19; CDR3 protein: CASSIGGDGNTIYF; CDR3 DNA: TGTGCCAGTAGTATAGGGGGAGATGGAAACACCATATATTTT
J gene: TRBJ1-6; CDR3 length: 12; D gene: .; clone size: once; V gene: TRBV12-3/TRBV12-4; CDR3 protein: CASSRTVSPLHF; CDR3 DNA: TGTGCCAGCAGTCGGACAGTTTCACCCCTCCACTTT
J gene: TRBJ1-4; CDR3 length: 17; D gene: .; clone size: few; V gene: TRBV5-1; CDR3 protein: CASSQQGGATTNEKLFF; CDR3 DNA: TGCGCCAGCAGCCAACAGGGAGGGGCGACAACTAATGAAAAACTGTTTTTT
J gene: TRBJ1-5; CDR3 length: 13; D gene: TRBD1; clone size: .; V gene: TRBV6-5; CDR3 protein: CASSGQGGQPQHF; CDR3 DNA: TGTGCCAGCAGCGGACAGGGAGGCCAGCCCCAGCATTTT
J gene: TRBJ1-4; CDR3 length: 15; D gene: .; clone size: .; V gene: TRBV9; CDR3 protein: CASSVGAQSNEKLFF; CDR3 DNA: TGTGCCAGCAGCGTAGGAGCCCAATCTAATGAAAAACTGTTTTTT
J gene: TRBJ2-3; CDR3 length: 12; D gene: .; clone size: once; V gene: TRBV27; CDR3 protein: CASRTGPDTQYF; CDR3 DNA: TGTGCCAGCAGGACAGGACCAGATACGCAGTATTTT
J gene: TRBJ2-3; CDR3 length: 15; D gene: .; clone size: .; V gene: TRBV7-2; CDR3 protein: CASSLSSGSRDTQYF; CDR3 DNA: TGTGCCAGCAGCTTGTCCAGCGGGTCCAGAGATACGCAGTATTTT
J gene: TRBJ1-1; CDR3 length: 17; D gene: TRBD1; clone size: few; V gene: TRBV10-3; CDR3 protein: CAISGRVLTGGNTEAFF; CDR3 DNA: TGTGCCATCAGTGGAAGGGTTTTGACAGGGGGCAACACTGAAGCTTTCTTT
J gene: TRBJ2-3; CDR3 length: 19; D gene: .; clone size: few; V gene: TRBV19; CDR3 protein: CASSTPRKSNREQADTQYF; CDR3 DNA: TGTGCCAGTAGTACCCCGAGGAAATCCAACAGGGAACAGGCCGATACGCAGTATTTT
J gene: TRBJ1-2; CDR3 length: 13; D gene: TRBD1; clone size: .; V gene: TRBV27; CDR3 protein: CASSRDRAGGYTF; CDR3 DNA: TGTGCCAGCAGCAGAGACAGGGCTGGCGGCTACACCTTC
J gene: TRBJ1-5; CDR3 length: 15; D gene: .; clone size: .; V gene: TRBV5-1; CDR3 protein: CASPEGTNSNQPQHF; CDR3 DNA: TGCGCCAGCCCGGAAGGTACTAATAGCAATCAGCCCCAGCATTTT
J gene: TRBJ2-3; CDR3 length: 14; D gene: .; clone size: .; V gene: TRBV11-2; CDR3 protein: CASSLVAVGGTQYF; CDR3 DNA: TGTGCCAGCAGCTTAGTAGCGGTCGGAGGGACGCAGTATTTT
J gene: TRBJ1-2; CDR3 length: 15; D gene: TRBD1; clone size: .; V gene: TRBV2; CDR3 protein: CASSGTGSMDYGYTF; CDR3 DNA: TGTGCCAGCAGCGGGACAGGGAGTATGGACTATGGCTACACCTTC
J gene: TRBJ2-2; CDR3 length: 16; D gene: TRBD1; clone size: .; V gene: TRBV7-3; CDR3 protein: CASSDHRGQITGELFF; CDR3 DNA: TGTGCCAGCAGCGACCACAGGGGGCAGATCACCGGGGAGCTGTTTTTT
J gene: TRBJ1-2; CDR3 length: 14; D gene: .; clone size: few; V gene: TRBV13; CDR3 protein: CASSLGDWNYGYTF; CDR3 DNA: TGTGCCAGCAGCTTAGGGGACTGGAACTATGGCTACACCTTC
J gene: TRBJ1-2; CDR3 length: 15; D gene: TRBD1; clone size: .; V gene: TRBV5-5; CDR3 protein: CASSPGQGAPYGYTF; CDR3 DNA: TGTGCCAGCAGTCCCGGACAGGGGGCCCCCTATGGCTACACCTTC
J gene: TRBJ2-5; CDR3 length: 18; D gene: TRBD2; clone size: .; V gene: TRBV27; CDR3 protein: CASSLLPLRGTIQETQYF; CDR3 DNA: TGTGCCAGCAGTTTACTCCCACTTCGGGGGACTATCCAAGAGACCCAGTACTTC
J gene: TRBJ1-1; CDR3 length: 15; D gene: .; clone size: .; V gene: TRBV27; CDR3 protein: CASSWEGTMNTEAFF; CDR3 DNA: TGTGCCAGCAGTTGGGAGGGGACCATGAACACTGAAGCTTTCTTT
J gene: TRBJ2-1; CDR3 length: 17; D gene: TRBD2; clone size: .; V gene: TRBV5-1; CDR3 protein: CASSLVPTSGGANEQFF; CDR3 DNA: TGCGCCAGCAGCTTGGTCCCCACTAGCGGGGGGGCCAATGAGCAGTTCTTC
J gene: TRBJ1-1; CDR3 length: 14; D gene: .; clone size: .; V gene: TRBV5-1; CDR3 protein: CASRERDGNTEAFF; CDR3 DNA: TGCGCCAGCAGGGAGCGGGACGGGAACACTGAAGCTTTCTTT
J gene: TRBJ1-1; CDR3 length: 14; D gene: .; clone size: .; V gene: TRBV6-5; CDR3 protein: CASSRGTDFTEAFF; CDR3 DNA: TGTGCCAGCAGTCGTGGTACGGACTTCACTGAAGCTTTCTTT
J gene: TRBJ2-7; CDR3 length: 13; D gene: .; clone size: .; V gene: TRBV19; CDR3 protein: CASSYRASYEQYF; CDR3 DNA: TGTGCCAGTAGTTACAGGGCCTCCTACGAGCAGTACTTC
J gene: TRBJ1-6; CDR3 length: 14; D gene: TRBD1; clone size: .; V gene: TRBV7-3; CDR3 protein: CASSFGQGTSPLHF; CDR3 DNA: TGTGCCAGCAGCTTCGGACAGGGAACTTCACCCCTCCACTTT
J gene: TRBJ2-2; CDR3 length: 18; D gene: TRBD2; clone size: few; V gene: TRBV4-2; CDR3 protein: CASSQEVIAGGLSGELFF; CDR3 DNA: TGTGCCAGCAGCCAAGAGGTCATTGCGGGGGGGCTTTCCGGGGAGCTGTTTTTT
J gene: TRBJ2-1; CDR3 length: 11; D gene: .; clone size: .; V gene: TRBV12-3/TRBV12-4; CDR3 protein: CASRGVNEQFF; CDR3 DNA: TGTGCCAGCAGGGGAGTGAATGAGCAGTTCTTC
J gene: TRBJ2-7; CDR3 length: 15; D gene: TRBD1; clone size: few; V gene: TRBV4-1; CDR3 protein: CASSQVEGAYYEQYF; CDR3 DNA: TGCGCCAGCAGCCAAGTCGAGGGGGCTTACTACGAGCAGTACTTC
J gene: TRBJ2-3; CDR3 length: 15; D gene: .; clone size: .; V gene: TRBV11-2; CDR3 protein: CASSLERQGTDTQYF; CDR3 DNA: TGTGCCAGCAGCTTAGAACGACAGGGCACAGATACGCAGTATTTT
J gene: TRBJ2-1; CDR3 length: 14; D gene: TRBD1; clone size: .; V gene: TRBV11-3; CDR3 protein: CASSLGQGPDEQFF; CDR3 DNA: TGTGCCAGCAGCTTAGGACAGGGGCCGGATGAGCAGTTCTTC
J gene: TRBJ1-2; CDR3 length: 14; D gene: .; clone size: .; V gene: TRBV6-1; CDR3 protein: CASSEAGGYYGYTF; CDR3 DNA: TGTGCCAGCAGTGAAGCAGGCGGCTACTATGGCTACACCTTC
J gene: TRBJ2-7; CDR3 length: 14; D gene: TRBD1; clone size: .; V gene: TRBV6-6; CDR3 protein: CASTQTGDVAEQYF; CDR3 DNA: TGTGCCAGCACTCAGACAGGGGATGTCGCGGAGCAGTACTTC
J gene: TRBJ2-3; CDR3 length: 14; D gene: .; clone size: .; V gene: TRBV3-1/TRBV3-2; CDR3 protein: CASSQSGGTDTQYF; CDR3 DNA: TGTGCCAGCAGCCAATCCGGGGGAACAGATACGCAGTATTTT
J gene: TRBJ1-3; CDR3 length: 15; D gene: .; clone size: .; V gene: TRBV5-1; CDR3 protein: CASSLAGYSADTIYF; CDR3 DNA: TGCGCCAGCAGCTTGGCGGGGTACTCTGCGGACACCATATATTTT
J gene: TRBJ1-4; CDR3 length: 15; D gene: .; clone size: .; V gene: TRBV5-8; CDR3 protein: CASSLDRRLTEKLFF; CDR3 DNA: TGTGCCAGCAGCTTGGACAGGCGCCTAACCGAAAAACTGTTTTTT
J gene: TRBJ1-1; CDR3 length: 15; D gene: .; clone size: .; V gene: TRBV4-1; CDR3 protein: CASSPPTDRSSEAFF; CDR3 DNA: TGCGCCAGCAGCCCTCCGACGGACAGAAGCTCTGAAGCTTTCTTT
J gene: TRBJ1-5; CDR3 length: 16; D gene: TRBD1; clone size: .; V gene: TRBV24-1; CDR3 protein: CATSDSRTGWAQPQHF; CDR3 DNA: TGTGCCACCAGTGATTCTAGGACAGGGTGGGCTCAGCCCCAGCATTTT
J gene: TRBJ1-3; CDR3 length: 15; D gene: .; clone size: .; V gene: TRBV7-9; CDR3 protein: CASSLRGGPGNTIYF; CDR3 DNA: TGTGCCAGCAGCTTAAGGGGAGGTCCTGGAAACACCATATATTTT
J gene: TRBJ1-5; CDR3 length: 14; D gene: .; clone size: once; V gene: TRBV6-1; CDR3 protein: CASSEVDKNQPQHF; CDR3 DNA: TGTGCCAGCAGTGAAGTCGACAAGAATCAGCCCCAGCATTTT
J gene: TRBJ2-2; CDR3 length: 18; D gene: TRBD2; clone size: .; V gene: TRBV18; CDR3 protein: CASSPLTSGGFDTGELFF; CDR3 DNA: TGTGCCAGCTCACCATTGACTAGCGGGGGGTTTGACACCGGGGAGCTGTTTTTT
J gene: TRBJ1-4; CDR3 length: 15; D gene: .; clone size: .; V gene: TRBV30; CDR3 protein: CAWSVISGTNEKLFF; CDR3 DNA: TGTGCCTGGAGTGTAATTTCAGGGACTAATGAAAAACTGTTTTTT
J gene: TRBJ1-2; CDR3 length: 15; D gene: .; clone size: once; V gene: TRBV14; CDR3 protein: CASSRNARASYGYTF; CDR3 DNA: TGTGCCAGCAGCCGAAACGCGAGAGCAAGCTATGGCTACACCTTC
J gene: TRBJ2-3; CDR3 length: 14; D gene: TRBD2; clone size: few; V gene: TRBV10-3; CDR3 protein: CAISARREGDTQYF; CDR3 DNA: TGTGCCATCAGTGCTCGAAGGGAGGGAGATACGCAGTATTTT
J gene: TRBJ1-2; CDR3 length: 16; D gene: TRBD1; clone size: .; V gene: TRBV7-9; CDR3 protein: CASSERQGSESDGYTF; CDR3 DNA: TGTGCCAGCAGCGAAAGACAGGGGTCAGAAAGCGATGGCTACACCTTC
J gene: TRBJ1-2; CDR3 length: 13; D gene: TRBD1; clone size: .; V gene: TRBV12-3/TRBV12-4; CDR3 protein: CASGRTGAYGYTF; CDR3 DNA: TGTGCCAGCGGGAGGACAGGGGCCTATGGCTACACCTTC
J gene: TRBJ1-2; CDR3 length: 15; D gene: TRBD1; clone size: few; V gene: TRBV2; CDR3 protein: CASSYRDRVIGGYTF; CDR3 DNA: TGTGCCAGCAGTTACCGGGACAGGGTGATAGGAGGCTACACCTTC
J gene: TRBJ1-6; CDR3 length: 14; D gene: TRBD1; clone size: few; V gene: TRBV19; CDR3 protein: CASSEDRGRSPLHF; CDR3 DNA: TGTGCCAGTAGTGAGGACAGGGGGCGATCACCCCTCCACTTT
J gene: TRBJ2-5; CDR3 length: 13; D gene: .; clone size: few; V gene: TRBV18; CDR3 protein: CASSLDIQETQYF; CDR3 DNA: TGTGCCAGCTCCTTGGACATCCAAGAGACCCAGTACTTC
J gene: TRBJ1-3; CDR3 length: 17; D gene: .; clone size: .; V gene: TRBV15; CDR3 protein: CATSRDAPTTSGNTIYF; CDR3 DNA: TGTGCCACCAGCAGAGACGCCCCCACAACCTCTGGAAACACCATATATTTT
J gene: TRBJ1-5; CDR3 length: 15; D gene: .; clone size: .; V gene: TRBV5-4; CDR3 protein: CASSLGGAGNQPQHF; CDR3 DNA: TGTGCCAGCAGCTTAGGGGGGGCCGGCAATCAGCCCCAGCATTTT
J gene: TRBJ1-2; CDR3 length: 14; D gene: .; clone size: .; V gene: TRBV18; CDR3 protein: CASSPEDWSYGYTF; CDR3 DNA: TGTGCCAGCTCACCAGAGGACTGGAGCTATGGCTACACCTTC
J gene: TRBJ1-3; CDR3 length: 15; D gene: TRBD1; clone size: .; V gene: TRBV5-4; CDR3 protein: CASSPDRGPGNTIYF; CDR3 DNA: TGTGCCAGCAGCCCGGACAGGGGTCCTGGAAACACCATATATTTT
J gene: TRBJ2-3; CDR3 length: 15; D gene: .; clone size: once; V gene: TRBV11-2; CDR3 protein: CASSLGGGAPDTQYF; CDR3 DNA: TGTGCCAGCAGCTTAGGAGGGGGGGCCCCAGATACGCAGTATTTT